This T cell receptor (beta chain) was recorded in a study of OX40 agonist ivuxolimab in advanced cancers. Turning to the study itself: It was ivuxolimab, an agonistic anti-OX40 (CD134) antibody, that patients were treated with.

V shed 0 bases, J shed 4 bases, and the junction held 1 base outside the gene matches. This CDR3 region has 14 residues. Per germline, CDR1 SSHAT and CDR2 FNYEAQ (reference sequence). This clone appeared a single time. At the DNA level, this CDR3 is encoded by other sequences in the same sample as well. Clones were read by immunoSEQ multiplex PCR, and TCRdb kept only the in-frame ones, dropping some. Of 55,000 to 75,000 clones in the sample, about 86% were seen once. The chain carries TRBV7-7 and TRBJ2-3; TRBD2 aligns across 7 bases. This sample comprised CD4+ or CD8+ T cells sorted from blood, obtained in a trial of the OX40 agonist ivuxolimab. This TCR was recovered from an adult with an advanced solid tumor such as melanoma, head and neck, liver or kidney cancer. The CDR3 sequence is CASSLAGGSDTQYF. CDR3 nucleotides: TGTGCCAGCAGCTTAGCGGGAGGGTCAGATACGCAGTATTTT.